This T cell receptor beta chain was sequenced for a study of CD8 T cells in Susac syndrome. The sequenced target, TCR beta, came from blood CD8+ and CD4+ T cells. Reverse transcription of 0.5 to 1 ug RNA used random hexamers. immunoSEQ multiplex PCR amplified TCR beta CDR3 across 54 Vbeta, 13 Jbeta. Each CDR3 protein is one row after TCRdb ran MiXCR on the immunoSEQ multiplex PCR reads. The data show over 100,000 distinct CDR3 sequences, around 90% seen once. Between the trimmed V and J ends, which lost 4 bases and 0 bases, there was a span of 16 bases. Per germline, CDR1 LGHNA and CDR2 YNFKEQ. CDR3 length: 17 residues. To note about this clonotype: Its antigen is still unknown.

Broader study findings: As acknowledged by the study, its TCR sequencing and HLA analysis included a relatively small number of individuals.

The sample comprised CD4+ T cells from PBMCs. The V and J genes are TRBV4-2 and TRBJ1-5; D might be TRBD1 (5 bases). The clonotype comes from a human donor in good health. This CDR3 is CASSPSGGRVSNQPQHF. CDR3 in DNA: TGTGCCAGCAGCCCATCGGGGGGGAGGGTTAGCAATCAGCCCCAGCATTTT.